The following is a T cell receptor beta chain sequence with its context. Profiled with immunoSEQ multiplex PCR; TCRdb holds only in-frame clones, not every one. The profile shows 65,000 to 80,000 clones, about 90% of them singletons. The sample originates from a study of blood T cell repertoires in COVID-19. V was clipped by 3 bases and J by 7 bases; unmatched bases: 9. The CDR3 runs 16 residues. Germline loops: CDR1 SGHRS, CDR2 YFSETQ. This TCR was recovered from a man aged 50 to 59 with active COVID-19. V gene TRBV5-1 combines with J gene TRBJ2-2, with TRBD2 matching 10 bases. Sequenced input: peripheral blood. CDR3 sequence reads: CASSSSSGSVVGELFF. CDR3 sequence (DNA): TGCGCCAGCAGCTCATCTAGCGGGAGCGTTGTCGGGGAGCTGTTTTTT.